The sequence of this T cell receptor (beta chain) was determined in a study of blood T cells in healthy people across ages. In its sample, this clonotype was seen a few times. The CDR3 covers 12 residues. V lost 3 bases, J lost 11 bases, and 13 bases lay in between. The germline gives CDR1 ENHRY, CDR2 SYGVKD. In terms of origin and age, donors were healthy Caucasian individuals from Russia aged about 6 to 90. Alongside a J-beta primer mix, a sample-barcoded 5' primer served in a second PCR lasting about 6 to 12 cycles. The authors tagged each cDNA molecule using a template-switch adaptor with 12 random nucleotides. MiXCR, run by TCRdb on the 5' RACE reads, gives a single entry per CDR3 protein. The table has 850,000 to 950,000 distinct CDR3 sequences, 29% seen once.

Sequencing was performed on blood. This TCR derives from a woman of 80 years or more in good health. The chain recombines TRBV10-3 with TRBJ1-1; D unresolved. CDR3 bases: TGTGCCATCAGTGACGGGCCAAGAGAGGCTTTCTTT. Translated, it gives CAISDGPREAFF.